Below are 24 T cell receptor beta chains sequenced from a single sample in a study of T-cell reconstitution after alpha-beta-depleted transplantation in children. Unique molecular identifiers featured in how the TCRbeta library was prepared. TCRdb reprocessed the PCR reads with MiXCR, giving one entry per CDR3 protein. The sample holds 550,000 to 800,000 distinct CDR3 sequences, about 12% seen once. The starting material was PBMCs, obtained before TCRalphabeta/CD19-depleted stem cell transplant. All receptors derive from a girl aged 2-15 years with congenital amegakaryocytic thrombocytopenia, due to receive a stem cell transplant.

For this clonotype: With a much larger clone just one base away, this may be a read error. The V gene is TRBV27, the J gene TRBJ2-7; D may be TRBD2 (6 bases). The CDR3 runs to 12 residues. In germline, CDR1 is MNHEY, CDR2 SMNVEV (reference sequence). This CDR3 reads CASCPLMGLLHF. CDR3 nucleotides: TGTGCCAGCTGTCCCCTAATGGGACTGTTGCACTTC.

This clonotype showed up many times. CDR3 region: CASSPGTDYEQYF. CDR3 nucleotides: TGTGCCAGCAGCCCCGGGACGGACTACGAGCAGTACTTC. This sequence joins TRBV12-3 or TRBV12-4 and TRBJ2-7, with D perhaps TRBD1 or TRBD2 (5 bases each). Trimming left V 6 bases short and J 3 bases short, with 12 bases between. The CDR3 covers 13 residues.

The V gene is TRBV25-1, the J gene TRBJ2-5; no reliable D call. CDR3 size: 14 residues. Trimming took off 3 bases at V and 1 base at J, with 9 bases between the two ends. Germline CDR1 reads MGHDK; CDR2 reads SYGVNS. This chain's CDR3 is CASSDRYSQETQYF. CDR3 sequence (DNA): TGTGCCAGCAGTGACAGGTACTCCCAAGAGACCCAGTACTTC.

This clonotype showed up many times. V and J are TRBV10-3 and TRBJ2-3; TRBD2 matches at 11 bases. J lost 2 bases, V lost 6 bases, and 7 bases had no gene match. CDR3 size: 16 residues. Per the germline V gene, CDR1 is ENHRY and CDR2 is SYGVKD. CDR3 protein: CAIRGLAGGLTDTQYF. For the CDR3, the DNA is TGTGCCATCAGGGGGCTAGCGGGAGGACTCACAGATACGCAGTATTTT.

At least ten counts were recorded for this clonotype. CDR3 residues: CSAFSGLAGASTDTQYF. The CDR3 nucleotides are TGCAGTGCTTTCTCGGGACTAGCGGGAGCGAGCACAGATACGCAGTATTTT. The chain carries TRBV20-1 and TRBJ2-3; 14 bases match TRBD2. This CDR3 has 17 amino acids. The germline V gene encodes CDR1 DFQATT and CDR2 SNEGSKA (reference sequence). The trim removed 5 bases at V and 0 bases at J, leaving 7 bases unmatched.

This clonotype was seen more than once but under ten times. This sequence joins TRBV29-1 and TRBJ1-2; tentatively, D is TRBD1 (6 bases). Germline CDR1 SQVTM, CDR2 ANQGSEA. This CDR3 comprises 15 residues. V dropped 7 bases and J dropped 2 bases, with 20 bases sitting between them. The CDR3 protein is CSAAGVGTPNYGYTF. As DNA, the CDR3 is TGCAGCGCCGCCGGGGTAGGGACACCCAACTATGGCTACACCTTC.

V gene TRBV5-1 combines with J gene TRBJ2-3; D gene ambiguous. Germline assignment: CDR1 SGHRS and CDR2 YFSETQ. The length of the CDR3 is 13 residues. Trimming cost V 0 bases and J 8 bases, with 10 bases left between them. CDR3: CASSLAVGGTQYF. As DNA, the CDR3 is TGCGCCAGCAGCTTGGCGGTCGGCGGTACGCAGTATTTT. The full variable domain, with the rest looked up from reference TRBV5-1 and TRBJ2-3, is KAGVTQTPRYLIKTRGQQVTLSCSPISGHRSVSWYQQTPGQGLQFLFEYFSETQRNKGNFPGRFSGRQFSNSRSEMNVSTLELGDSALYLCASSLAVGGTQYFGPGTRLTVL.

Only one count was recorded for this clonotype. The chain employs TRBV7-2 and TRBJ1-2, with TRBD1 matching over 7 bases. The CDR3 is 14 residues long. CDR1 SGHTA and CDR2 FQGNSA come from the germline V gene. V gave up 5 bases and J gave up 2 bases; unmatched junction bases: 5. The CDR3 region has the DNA TGTGCCAGCAGCGCCTCGACAGGGAACTATGGCTACACCTTC. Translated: CASSASTGNYGYTF.

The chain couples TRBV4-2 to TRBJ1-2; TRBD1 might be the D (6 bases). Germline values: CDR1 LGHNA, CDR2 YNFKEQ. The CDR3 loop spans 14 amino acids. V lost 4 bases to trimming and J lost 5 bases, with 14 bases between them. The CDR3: CASSLDRLLYGYTF. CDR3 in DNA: TGTGCCAGCAGCCTAGACAGGTTGCTTTATGGCTACACCTTC.

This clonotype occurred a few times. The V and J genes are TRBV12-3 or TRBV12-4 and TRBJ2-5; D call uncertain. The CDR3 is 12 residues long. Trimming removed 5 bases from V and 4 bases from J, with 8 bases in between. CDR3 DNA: TGTGCCAGCAGTACCTCTACAGAGACCCAGTACTTC. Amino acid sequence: CASSTSTETQYF.

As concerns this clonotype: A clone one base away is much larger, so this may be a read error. The CDR3 DNA sequence: TGTGCCAGCAGCCAAACAGTTACTAGCGGGAACTACGAGCGGTACTTC. This encodes CASSQTVTSGNYERYF. The J gene is TRBJ2-7, the V gene TRBV7-9; 10 bases agree with TRBD2. Germline assignment: CDR1 SEHNR and CDR2 FQNEAQ (reference sequence). The CDR3 covers 16 residues.

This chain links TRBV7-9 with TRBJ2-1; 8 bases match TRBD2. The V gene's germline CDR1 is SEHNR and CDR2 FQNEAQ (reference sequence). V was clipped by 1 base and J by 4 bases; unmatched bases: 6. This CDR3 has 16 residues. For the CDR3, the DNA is TGTGCCAGCAGCTTAGGGCTAGCGGGTTGGTACAATGAGCAGTTCTTC. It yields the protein CASSLGLAGWYNEQFF.

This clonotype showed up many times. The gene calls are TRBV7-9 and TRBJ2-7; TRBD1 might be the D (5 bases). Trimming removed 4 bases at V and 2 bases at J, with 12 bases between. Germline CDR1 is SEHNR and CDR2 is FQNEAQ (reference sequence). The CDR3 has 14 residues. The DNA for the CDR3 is TGTGCCAGCAGCTCGTGGACACAAGCCTACGAGCAGTACTTC. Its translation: CASSSWTQAYEQYF.

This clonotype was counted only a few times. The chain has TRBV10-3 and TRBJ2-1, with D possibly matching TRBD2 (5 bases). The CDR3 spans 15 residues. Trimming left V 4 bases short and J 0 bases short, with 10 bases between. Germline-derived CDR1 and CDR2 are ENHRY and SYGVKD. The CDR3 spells CAISGGPPSYNEQFF. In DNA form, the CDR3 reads TGTGCCATCAGTGGAGGGCCGCCCTCCTACAATGAGCAGTTCTTC.

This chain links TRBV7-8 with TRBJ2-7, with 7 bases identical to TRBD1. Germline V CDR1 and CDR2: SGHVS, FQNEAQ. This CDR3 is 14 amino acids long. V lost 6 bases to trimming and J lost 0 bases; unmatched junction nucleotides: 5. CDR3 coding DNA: TGTGCCAGCAGATTGACAGGGATCTCCTACGAGCAGTACTTC. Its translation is CASRLTGISYEQYF.

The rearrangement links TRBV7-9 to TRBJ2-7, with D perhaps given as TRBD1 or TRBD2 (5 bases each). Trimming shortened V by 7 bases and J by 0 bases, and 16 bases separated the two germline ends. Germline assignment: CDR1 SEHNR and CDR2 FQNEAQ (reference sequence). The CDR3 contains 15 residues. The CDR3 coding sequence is TGTGCCAGCATCCCTCGGGGCCGAAGCTCCTACGAGCAGTACTTC. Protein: CASIPRGRSSYEQYF.

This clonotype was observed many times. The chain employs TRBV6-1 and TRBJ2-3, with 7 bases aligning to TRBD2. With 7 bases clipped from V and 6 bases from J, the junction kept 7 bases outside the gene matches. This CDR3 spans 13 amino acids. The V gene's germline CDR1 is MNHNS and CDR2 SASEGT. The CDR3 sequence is CASKAGAGDTQYF. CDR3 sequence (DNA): TGTGCCAGCAAGGCGGGAGCGGGCGATACGCAGTATTTT.

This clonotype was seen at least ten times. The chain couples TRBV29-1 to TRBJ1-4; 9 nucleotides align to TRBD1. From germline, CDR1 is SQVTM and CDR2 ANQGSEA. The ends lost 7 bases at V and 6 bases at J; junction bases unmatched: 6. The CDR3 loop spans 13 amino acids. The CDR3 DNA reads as TGCAGCGCTCAGACAGGGGGTGATGAAAAACTGTTTTTT. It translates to CSAQTGGDEKLFF.

CDR3 amino acids: CASSPRRVGSYNEQFF. As DNA, the CDR3 is TGTGCCAGCAGCCCCCGGCGGGTAGGCTCCTACAATGAGCAGTTCTTC. V is TRBV7-9 and J is TRBJ2-1; a possible D gene is TRBD2 (5 bases). The CDR3 consists of 16 residues. CDR1 and CDR2 from the germline V gene are SEHNR and FQNEAQ (reference sequence). Trimming took off 5 bases at V and 0 bases at J, with 14 bases between the two ends.

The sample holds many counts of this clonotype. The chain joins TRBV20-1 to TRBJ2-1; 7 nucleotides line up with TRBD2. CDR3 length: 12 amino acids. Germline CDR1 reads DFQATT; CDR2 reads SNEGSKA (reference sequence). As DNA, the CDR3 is TGCAGGCCAGGTGCGGGAGTGAATGAGCAGTTCTTC. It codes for CRPGAGVNEQFF.

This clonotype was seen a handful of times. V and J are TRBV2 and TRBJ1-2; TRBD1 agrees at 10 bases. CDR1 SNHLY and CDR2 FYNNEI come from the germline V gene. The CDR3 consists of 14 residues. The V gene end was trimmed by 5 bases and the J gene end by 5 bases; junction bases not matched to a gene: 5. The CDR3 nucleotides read TGTGCCAGCAGTATCGGGACAGGGGTGTATGGCTACACCTTC. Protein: CASSIGTGVYGYTF.

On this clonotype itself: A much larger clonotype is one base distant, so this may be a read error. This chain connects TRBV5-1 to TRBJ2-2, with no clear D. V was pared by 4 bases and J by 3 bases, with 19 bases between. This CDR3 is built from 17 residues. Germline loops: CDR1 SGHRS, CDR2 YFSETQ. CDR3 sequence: CASSPEVQSLDTGELFF. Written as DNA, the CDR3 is TGCGCCAGCAGCCCCGAGGTACAGTCCCTGGACACCGGGGAGCTGTTTTTT.

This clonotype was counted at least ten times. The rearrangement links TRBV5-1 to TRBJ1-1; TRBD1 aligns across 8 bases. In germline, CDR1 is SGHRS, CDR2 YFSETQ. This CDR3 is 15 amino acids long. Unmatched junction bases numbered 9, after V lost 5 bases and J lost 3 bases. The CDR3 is CASSATGAVDTEAFF. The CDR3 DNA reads TGCGCCAGCAGTGCGACAGGGGCGGTGGACACTGAAGCTTTCTTT.

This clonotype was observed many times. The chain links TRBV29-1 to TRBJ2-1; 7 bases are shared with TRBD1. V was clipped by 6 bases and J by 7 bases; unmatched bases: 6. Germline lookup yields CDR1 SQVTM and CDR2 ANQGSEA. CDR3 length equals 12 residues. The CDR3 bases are TGCAGCGTGATAGGGGGCTATAATGAGCAGTTCTTC. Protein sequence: CSVIGGYNEQFF.